This TCR beta chain was identified in a study of cytomegalovirus exposure and HLA in healthy donors. Of note for this clone: Its antigen is still unknown.

PCR employed 60 Vbeta and 13 Jbeta primers. Clones were sequenced by immunoSEQ multiplex PCR, and TCRdb holds only the in-frame ones, with some missing. The sample lists 74,000 or so clones, 60% to 85% occurring once. Whole-study results and caveats: The study recorded about 160 TCR beta chains that were cytomegalovirus-associated.

Germline CDR1 is MDHEN and CDR2 is SYDVKM. The CDR3 has 13 residues. Deletions cut 7 bases from V and 6 bases from J, with 15 bases between. The sequenced sample was PBMCs. This chain links TRBV28 with TRBJ1-2; D perhaps matches TRBD1 (6 bases). This TCR was recovered from a middle-aged woman in good health and CMV-seropositive. CDR3 bases: TGTGCCAGCACCCTGGACAGCGTGAATGGCTACACCTTC. This translates into CASTLDSVNGYTF.